This entry describes one T cell receptor beta chain. Its antigen is undetermined. This sample was taken from a study of T cell responses to AZD1222 COVID-19 vaccine. Study-wide findings and caveats: Sampling that yielded the repertoires occurred only after the peak T cell response. Donors were largely white British and mainly female; clonal diversity was possibly underestimated. Distributed over spike, vaccine-associated CD4 TCRs predominated at 160-218 and 743-854.

TCRdb's copy holds only in-frame clones and misses some; the assay was immunoSEQ multiplex PCR. This table has 60,000 to 100,000 clones, 92% appearing once. Germline-derived CDR1 and CDR2 are SGHVS and FNYEAQ. V lost 5 bases to trimming and J lost 1 base; unmatched junction nucleotides: 14. The CDR3 runs 18 residues. J is TRBJ2-4 and V is TRBV7-6; 7 bases are a match to TRBD2. The sequence was obtained from an adult in good health. This sample comprised peripheral blood, obtained on day 0 of MenACWY control vaccination. The CDR3 DNA sequence: TGTGCCAGCAGCCTAGAGGTCCCCAGCGGGACGGCCAAAAACATTCAGTACTTC. This encodes CASSLEVPSGTAKNIQYF.